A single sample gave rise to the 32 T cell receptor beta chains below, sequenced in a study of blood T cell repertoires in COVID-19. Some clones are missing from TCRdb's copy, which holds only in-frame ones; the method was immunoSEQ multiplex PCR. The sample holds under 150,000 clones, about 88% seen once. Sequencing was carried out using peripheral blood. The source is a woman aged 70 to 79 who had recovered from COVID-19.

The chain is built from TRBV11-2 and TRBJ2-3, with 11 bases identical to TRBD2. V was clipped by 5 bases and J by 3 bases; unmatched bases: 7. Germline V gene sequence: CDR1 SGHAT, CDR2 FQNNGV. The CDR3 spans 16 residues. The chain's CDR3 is CASSLIAGGRTDTQYF. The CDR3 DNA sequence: TGTGCCAGCAGCCTTATAGCGGGGGGGCGGACAGATACGCAGTATTTT.

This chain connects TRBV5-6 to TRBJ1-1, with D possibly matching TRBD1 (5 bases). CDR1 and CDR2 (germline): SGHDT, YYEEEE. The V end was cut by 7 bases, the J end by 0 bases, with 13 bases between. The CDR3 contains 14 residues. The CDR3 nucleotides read TGTGCCAGCGCAGGAGGGGCGGTGAACACTGAAGCTTTCTTT. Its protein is CASAGGAVNTEAFF. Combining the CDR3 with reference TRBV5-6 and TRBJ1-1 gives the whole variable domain DAGVTQSPTHLIKTRGQQVTLRCSPKSGHDTVSWYQQALGQGPQFIFQYYEEEERQRGNFPDRFSGHQFPNYSSELNVNALLLGDSALYLCASAGGAVNTEAFFGQGTRLTVV.

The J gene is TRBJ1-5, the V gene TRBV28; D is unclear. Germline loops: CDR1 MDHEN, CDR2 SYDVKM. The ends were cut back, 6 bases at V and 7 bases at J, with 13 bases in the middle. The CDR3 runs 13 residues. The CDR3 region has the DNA TGTGCCAGCAGGAGTGGTATGGTCCAGCCCCAGCATTTT. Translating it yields CASRSGMVQPQHF.

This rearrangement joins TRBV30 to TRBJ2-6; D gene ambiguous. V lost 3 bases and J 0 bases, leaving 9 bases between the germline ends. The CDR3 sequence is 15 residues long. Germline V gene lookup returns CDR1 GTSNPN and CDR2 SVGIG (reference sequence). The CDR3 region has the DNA TGTGCCTGGAGGAGGCGAAGCTCTGGGGCCAACGTCCTGACTTTC. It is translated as CAWRRRSSGANVLTF.

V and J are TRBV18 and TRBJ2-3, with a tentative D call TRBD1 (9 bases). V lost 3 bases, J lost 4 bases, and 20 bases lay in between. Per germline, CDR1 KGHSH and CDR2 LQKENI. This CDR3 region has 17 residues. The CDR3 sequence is CASSPVAGQGYADTQYF. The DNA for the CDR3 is TGTGCCAGCTCACCGGTAGCGGGACAGGGTTACGCAGATACGCAGTATTTT.

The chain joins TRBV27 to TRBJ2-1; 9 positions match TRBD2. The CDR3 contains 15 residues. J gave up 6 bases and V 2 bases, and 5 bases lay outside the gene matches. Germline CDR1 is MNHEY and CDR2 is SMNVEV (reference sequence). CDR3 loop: CASSLTGLAGNEQFF. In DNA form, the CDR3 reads TGTGCCAGCAGTTTAACGGGACTAGCAGGCAATGAGCAGTTCTTC.

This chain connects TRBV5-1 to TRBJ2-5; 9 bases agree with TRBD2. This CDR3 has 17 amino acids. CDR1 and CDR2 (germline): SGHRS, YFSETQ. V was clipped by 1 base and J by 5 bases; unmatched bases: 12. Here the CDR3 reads CASSLSPGLAGKETQYF. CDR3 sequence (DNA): TGCGCCAGCAGCTTGTCCCCCGGGCTAGCGGGAAAGGAGACCCAGTACTTC.

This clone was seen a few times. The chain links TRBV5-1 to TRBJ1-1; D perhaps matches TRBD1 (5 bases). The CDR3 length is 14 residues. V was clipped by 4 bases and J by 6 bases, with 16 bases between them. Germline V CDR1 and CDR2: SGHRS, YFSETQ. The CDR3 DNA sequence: TGCGCCAGCAGCCTAGGGAGGGGAAGCGCTGAAGCTTTCTTT. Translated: CASSLGRGSAEAFF.

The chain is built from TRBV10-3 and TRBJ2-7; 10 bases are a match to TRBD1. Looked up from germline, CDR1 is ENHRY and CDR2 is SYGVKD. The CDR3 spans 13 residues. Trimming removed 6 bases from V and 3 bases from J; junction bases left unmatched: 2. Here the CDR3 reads CAIRGTGDYEQYF. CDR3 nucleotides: TGTGCCATCAGGGGGACAGGGGACTACGAGCAGTACTTC.

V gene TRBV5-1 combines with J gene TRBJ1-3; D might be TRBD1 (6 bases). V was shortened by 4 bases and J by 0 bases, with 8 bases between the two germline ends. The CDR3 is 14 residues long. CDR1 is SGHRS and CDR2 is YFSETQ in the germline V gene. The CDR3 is CASSVTGSGNTIYF. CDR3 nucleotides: TGCGCCAGCAGCGTGACAGGCTCTGGAAACACCATATATTTT.

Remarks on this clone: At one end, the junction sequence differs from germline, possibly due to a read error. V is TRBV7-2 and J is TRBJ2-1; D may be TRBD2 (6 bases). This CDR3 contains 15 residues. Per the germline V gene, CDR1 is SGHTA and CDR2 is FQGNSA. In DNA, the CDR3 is TGTGCCAGCCGCTTGGCGGGATCCCCCTACAATGAGCAGTTCTTC. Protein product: CASRLAGSPYNEQFF.

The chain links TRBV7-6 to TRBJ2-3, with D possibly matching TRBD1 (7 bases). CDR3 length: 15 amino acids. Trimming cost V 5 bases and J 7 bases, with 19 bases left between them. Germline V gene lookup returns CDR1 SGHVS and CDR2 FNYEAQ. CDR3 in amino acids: CASSQGGGEVNTQYF. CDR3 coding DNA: TGTGCCAGCAGCCAAGGGGGCGGGGAGGTCAATACGCAGTATTTT.

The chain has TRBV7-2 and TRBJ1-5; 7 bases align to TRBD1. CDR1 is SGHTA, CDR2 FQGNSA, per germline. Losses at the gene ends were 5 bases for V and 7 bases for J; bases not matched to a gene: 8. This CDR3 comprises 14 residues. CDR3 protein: CASSPYNRGQPQHF. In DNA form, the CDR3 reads TGTGCCAGCAGCCCTTATAACAGGGGACAGCCCCAGCATTTT.

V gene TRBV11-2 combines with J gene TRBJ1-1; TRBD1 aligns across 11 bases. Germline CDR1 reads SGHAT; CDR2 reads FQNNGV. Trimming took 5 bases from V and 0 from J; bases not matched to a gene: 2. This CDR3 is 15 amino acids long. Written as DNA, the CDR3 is TGTGCCAGCAGCCGGACAGGGGGCATGAACACTGAAGCTTTCTTT. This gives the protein CASSRTGGMNTEAFF.

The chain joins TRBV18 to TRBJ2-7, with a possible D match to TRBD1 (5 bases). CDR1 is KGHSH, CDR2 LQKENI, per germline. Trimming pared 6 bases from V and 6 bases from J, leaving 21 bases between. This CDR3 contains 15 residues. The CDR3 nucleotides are TGTGCCAGCTCCTTCGCTTTCACAGGTTCGCTCGAGCAGTACTTC. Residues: CASSFAFTGSLEQYF.

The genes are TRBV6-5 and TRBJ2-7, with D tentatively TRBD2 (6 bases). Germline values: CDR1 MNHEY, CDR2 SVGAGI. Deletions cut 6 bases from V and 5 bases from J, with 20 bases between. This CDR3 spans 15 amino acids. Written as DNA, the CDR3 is TGTGCCAGCAGAAGGGAGGAGGGCAGGACGGACGAGCAGTACTTC. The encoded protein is CASRREEGRTDEQYF.

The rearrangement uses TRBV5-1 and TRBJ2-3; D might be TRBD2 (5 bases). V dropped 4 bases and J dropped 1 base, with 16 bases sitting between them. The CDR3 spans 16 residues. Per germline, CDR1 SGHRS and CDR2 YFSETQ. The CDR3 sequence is CASSPSPAAGTDTQYF. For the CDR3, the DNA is TGCGCCAGCAGCCCTTCCCCGGCAGCGGGCACAGATACGCAGTATTTT. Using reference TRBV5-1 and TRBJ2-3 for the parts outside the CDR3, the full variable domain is KAGVTQTPRYLIKTRGQQVTLSCSPISGHRSVSWYQQTPGQGLQFLFEYFSETQRNKGNFPGRFSGRQFSNSRSEMNVSTLELGDSALYLCASSPSPAAGTDTQYFGPGTRLTVL.

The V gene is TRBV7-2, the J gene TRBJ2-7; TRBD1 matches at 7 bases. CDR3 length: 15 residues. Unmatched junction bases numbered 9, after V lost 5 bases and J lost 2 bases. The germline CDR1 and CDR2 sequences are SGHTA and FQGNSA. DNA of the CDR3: TGTGCCAGCAGCCCAAGATCGACAGGGCCCTACGAGCAGTACTTC. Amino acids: CASSPRSTGPYEQYF. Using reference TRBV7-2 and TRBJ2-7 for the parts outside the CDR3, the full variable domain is GAGVSQSPSNKVTEKGKDVELRCDPISGHTALYWYRQSLGQGLEFLIYFQGNSAPDKSGLPSDRFSAERTGGSVSTLTIQRTQQEDSAVYLCASSPRSTGPYEQYFGPGTRLTVT.

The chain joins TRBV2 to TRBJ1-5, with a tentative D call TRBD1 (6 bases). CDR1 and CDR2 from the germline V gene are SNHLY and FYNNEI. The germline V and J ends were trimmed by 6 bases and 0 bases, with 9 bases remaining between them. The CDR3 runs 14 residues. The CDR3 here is CASRQGNSNQPQHF. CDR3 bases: TGTGCCAGCAGGCAGGGGAATAGCAATCAGCCCCAGCATTTT. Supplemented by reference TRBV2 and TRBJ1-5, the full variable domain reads EPEVTQTPSHQVTQMGQEVILRCVPISNHLYFYWYRQILGQKVEFLVSFYNNEISEKSEIFDDQFSVERPDGSNFTLKIRSTKLEDSAMYFCASRQGNSNQPQHFGDGTRLSIL.

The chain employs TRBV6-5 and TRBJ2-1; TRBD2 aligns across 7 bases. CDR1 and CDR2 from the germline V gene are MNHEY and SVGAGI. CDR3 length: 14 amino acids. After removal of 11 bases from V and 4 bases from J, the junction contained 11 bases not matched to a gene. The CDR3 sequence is CASAGEARYNEQFF. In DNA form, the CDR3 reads TGTGCCTCCGCGGGGGAGGCAAGATACAATGAGCAGTTCTTC.

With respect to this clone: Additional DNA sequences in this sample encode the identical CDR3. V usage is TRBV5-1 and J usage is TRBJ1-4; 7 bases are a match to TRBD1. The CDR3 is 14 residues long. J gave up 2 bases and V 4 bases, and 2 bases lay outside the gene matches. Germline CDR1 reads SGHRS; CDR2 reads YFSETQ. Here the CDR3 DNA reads TGCGCCAGCAGCCGGGACAGCACTAATGAAAAACTGTTTTTT. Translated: CASSRDSTNEKLFF.

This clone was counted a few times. The CDR3 protein is CASSQDRVRAQPQHF. The CDR3 DNA reads TGCGCCAGCAGCCAAGACAGGGTAAGGGCTCAGCCCCAGCATTTT. The chain carries TRBV4-3 and TRBJ1-5; tentative D call: TRBD1 (5 bases). The V gene lost 0 bases and the J gene lost 6 bases, with 12 bases spanning the gap. The germline V gene has CDR1 LGHNA and CDR2 YSLEER. The length of the CDR3 is 15 residues.

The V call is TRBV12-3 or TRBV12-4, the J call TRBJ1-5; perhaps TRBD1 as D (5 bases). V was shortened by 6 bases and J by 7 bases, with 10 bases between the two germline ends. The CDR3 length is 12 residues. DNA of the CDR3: TGTGCCAGCAGCCGGGGGTTACAGCCCCAGCATTTT. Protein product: CASSRGLQPQHF.

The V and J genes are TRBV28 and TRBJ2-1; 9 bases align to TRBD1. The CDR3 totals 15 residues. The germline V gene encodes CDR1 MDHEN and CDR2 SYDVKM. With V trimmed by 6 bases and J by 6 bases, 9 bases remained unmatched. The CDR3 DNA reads TGTGCCAGCAGCCTCCCGGGGACAGGGATCAATGAGCAGTTCTTC. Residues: CASSLPGTGINEQFF.

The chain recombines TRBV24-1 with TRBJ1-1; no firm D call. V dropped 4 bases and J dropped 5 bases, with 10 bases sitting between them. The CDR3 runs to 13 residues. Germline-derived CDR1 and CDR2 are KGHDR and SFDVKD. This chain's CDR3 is CATSEGGRTEAFF. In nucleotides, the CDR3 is TGTGCCACCAGTGAAGGAGGGAGAACTGAAGCTTTCTTT.

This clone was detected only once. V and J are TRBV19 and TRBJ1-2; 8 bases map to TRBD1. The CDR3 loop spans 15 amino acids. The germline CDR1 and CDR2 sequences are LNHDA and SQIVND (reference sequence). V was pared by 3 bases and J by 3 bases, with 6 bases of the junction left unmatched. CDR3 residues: CASSMDREGYYGYTF. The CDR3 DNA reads TGTGCCAGTAGTATGGACAGGGAGGGGTACTATGGCTACACCTTC.

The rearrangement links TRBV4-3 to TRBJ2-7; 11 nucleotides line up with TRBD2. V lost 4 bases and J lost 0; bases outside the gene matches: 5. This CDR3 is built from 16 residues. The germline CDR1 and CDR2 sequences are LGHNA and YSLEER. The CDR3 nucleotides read TGCGCCAGCAGCCGAGGGACTAGCGGAAGCTCCTACGAGCAGTACTTC. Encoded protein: CASSRGTSGSSYEQYF.

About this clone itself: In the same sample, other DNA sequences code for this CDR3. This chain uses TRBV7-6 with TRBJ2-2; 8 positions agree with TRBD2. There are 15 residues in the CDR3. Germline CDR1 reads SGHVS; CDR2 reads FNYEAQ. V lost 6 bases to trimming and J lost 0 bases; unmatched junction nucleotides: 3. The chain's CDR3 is CASSFSGTNTGELFF. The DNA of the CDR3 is TGTGCCAGCAGTTTTAGCGGGACGAACACCGGGGAGCTGTTTTTT.

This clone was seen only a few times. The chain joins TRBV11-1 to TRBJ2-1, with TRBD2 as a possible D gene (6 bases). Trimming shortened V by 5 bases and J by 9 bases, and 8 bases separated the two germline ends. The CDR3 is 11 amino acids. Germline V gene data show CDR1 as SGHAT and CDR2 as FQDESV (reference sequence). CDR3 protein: CASSTGGEQFF. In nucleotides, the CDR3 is TGTGCCAGCAGCACCGGGGGTGAGCAGTTCTTC.

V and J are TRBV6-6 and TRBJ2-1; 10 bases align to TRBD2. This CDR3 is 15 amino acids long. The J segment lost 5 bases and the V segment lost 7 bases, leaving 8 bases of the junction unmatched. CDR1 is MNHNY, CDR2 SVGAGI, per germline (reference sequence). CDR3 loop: CASTRTGTSDNEQFF. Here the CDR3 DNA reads TGTGCCAGCACCCGAACCGGGACTAGCGACAATGAGCAGTTCTTC.

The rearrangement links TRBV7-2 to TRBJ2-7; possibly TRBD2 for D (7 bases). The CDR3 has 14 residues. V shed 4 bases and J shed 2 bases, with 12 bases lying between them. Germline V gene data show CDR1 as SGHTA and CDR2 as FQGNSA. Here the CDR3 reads CASSWEGGTYEQYF. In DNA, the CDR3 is TGTGCCAGCAGCTGGGAGGGGGGCACCTACGAGCAGTACTTC. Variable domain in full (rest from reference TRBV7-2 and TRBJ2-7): GAGVSQSPSNKVTEKGKDVELRCDPISGHTALYWYRQSLGQGLEFLIYFQGNSAPDKSGLPSDRFSAERTGGSVSTLTIQRTQQEDSAVYLCASSWEGGTYEQYFGPGTRLTVT.

The CDR3 region has the DNA TGCGCCAGCAGCTTGTCATTATTGGGACAGGTGGAGACCCAGTACTTC. It is translated as CASSLSLLGQVETQYF. V is TRBV5-1 and J is TRBJ2-5, with 8 bases matching TRBD1. Germline assignment: CDR1 SGHRS and CDR2 YFSETQ. V dropped 1 base and J dropped 5; count of bases not matched to a gene: 10. The CDR3 contains 16 residues.